This TCR beta chain originates from a study of blood T cells in healthy people across ages. Study-wide points: Versus aged donors, long-lived donors had higher diversity and more naive CD4+ cells. While age rose, TCR beta diversity per million T cells dropped in a roughly linear way.

A second PCR of about 7 to 11 cycles used a sample-barcoded 5' primer and a J-beta primer mix. Via MiXCR, TCRdb re-called the 5' RACE reads, giving one row per CDR3 protein. The sample lists 250,000 to 300,000 distinct CDR3 sequences; around 29% were seen once. As for this clonotype: Its antigen is unknown.

The donors, all healthy, were Caucasians living in Russia, aged roughly 6 to 100. Drawing of peripheral blood yielded about 9.8 milliliters from each donor. The origin of this receptor is a woman in her 70s in good health. Sequenced input: blood.

CDR3: CSGNSGSRLETQYF. CDR3 nucleotide sequence: TGCAGCGGTAATAGCGGGAGCCGCTTGGAGACCCAGTACTTC. The chain joins TRBV29-1 to TRBJ2-5; 9 bases fit TRBD2. Germline CDR1 and CDR2: SQVTM and ANQGSEA. With 7 bases clipped from V and 5 bases from J, the junction kept 11 bases outside the gene matches. The CDR3 extends over 14 amino acids.